The rows below give T cell receptor beta chains drawn from one sample of a study of OX40 agonist ivuxolimab in advanced cancers. TCRdb's table, derived via immunoSEQ multiplex PCR, lists solely in-frame clones and lacks some. The sample carries about 78,000 clones, roughly 92% recorded once. Specimen: CD4+ or CD8+ T cells sorted from blood, collected in a trial of the OX40 agonist ivuxolimab. The receptors come from an adult with an advanced solid tumor such as melanoma, head and neck, liver or kidney cancer. The conserved cysteine and the conserved F or W are not part of the CDR3 here. Fields, in order: J gene, V gene, CDR3 protein.

J: TRBJ2-3; V: TRBV2; CDR3: ASRGAGDTQY
J: -; V: TRBV5-1; CDR3: ASSLGLAGIYEQY
J: TRBJ2-7; V: TRBV5-1; CDR3: ASSHGRSYEQY
J: TRBJ2-3; V: TRBV29-1; CDR3: SLRDRFGTDTQY
J: TRBJ2-3; V: TRBV5-1; CDR3: ASSYDGGNTDTQY
J: TRBJ1-2; V: TRBV13; CDR3: ASSSGFRGGYT
J: TRBJ2-7; V: TRBV2; CDR3: ASSSDRGLEQY
J: TRBJ1-1; V: TRBV5-4; CDR3: ASSLMRGGTEAF
J: TRBJ2-7; V: TRBV5-1; CDR3: ASSLDWRGGGYEQY
J: TRBJ1-2; V: TRBV30; CDR3: ASTTGHGYT
J: TRBJ1-2; V: TRBV5-8; CDR3: ASSLSRGTYGYT
J: TRBJ1-1; V: TRBV11-2; CDR3: ASSLVVGTEAF
J: TRBJ2-6; V: TRBV15; CDR3: ATSRGLSTGANVLT
J: TRBJ2-1; V: TRBV5-1; CDR3: ASSSQRGLYNEQF
J: TRBJ2-7; V: TRBV29-1; CDR3: SVLVARYEQY
J: TRBJ2-5; V: TRBV9; CDR3: ASSVGAAGTQY
J: TRBJ1-1; V: TRBV7-6; CDR3: ASSPSNGGQGLRI
J: TRBJ1-2; V: TRBV20-1; CDR3: SDDSTNGYT
J: TRBJ1-1; V: TRBV5-4; CDR3: ASSAVTGPNTEAF
J: TRBJ1-1; V: TRBV6-1; CDR3: ASSEAVGLNTEAF
J: TRBJ2-7; V: TRBV5-1; CDR3: ASSRDSNYEQY
J: TRBJ2-5; V: TRBV7-9; CDR3: ASSLTAQETQY
J: TRBJ1-1; V: TRBV9; CDR3: ASSGQGSSTRNTEAF
J: -; V: TRBV7-2; CDR3: ASSLAWTGYEQY
J: TRBJ2-3; V: TRBV19; CDR3: ASTSPYQGATDTQY
J: TRBJ1-1; V: TRBV15; CDR3: ATSSPVTRGTEAF
J: TRBJ1-5; V: TRBV15; CDR3: ATSGQANQPQH
J: TRBJ2-5; V: TRBV5-1; CDR3: ASSDGTAQETQY
J: TRBJ2-2; V: TRBV6-1; CDR3: ASSVLVPPSGELF
J: TRBJ1-1; V: TRBV4-1; CDR3: ASSHFWENTEAF
J: TRBJ1-4; V: TRBV5-5; CDR3: ASSQRTGSVREKLF
J: TRBJ2-7; V: TRBV5-1; CDR3: ASSYAGEQY
J: TRBJ2-5; V: TRBV5-1; CDR3: ASSLETSGQETQY
J: TRBJ1-2; V: TRBV5-1; CDR3: ASSLDLGTAYGYT